These 15 T cell receptor beta chains were all obtained from the same sample, sequenced in a study of blood T cell repertoires in COVID-19 (dated by TCRdb to about 2020). Libraries came from the immunoSEQ multiplex PCR assay. TCRdb retrieved this table from immuneACCESS and kept in-frame rearrangements only. Not all clones are present; in checked studies, unresolved V genes account for under half, and no reason is known for the remainder. The sample table records fewer than 150,000 clones; around 73% of these occur just once. The ten largest account for about 10% of the sample. The sequencing input was peripheral blood. These receptors all stem from a man in his sixties who had recovered from COVID-19.

This clone came up once. The chain is built from TRBV28 and TRBJ1-1; the D gene is possibly TRBD1 (6 bases). CDR1 and CDR2 (germline): MDHEN, SYDVKM. V was cut by 3 bases and J by 5 bases, with 16 bases left in between. The CDR3 has 15 amino acids. The CDR3 region is CASSLSFGGRTEAFF. The CDR3, as DNA: TGTGCCAGCAGTTTGTCGTTCGGGGGGCGTACTGAAGCTTTCTTT.

In its sample, this clone was seen many times. V and J are TRBV30 and TRBJ1-5; TRBD1 matches 9 bases. The CDR3 extends over 14 amino acids. J was trimmed by 5 bases and V by 6 bases; bases with no gene match: 8. From germline, CDR1 is GTSNPN and CDR2 SVGIG (reference sequence). The CDR3 is CACGQGRADQPQHF. CDR3 bases: TGTGCCTGTGGACAGGGGAGGGCTGATCAGCCCCAGCATTTT.

This chain links TRBV7-8 with TRBJ2-3; D uncertain. Looked up from germline, CDR1 is SGHVS and CDR2 is FQNEAQ. V was shortened by 5 bases and J by 2 bases, with 20 bases between the two germline ends. This CDR3 has 17 amino acids. Here the CDR3 DNA reads TGTGCCAGCAGCCGAGAAGCGATGGCGGTTCCCACAGATACGCAGTATTTT. This gives the protein CASSREAMAVPTDTQYF.

J is TRBJ1-2 and V is TRBV6-5, with 8 bases matching TRBD1. The CDR3 has 13 residues. V shed 7 bases and J 5 bases; nucleotides not matched to a gene: 6. Looked up from germline, CDR1 is MNHEY and CDR2 is SVGAGI. The CDR3 nucleotides are TGTGCCAGCAAAATAAGGACAGGGTATGGCTACACCTTC. Translation: CASKIRTGYGYTF.

This clone showed up just once. J is TRBJ1-2 and V is TRBV5-1; D might be TRBD1 (6 bases). Germline V gives CDR1 SGHRS, CDR2 YFSETQ. Trimming removed 4 bases at V and 2 bases at J, with 24 bases between. The CDR3 is 18 residues long. This CDR3 is CASSRSGQGTPSNYGYTF. CDR3 bases: TGCGCCAGCAGCCGGTCGGGACAAGGGACCCCTTCCAACTATGGCTACACCTTC.

CDR3 in amino acids: CATQGNEKLFF. The CDR3 nucleotides read TGTGCCACTCAGGGGAATGAAAAACTGTTTTTT. The genes are TRBV10-3 and TRBJ1-4, with D perhaps matching TRBD1 (6 bases). The germline V gene encodes CDR1 ENHRY and CDR2 SYGVKD. The CDR3 spans 11 residues. V lost 10 bases, J lost 5 bases, and 8 bases lay in between.

The V and J genes are TRBV10-3 and TRBJ2-3; D is uncertain. The V gene's germline CDR1 is ENHRY and CDR2 SYGVKD. Trimming took 3 bases from V and 0 from J, leaving 7 bases between them. The CDR3 is made up of 14 amino acids. The CDR3 region has the DNA TGTGCCATCAGTGAACAGAAAAGCACAGATACGCAGTATTTT. It codes for CAISEQKSTDTQYF.

This chain joins TRBV7-9 and TRBJ1-2, with 9 bases aligning to TRBD1. The CDR3 sequence is 14 residues long. V dropped 5 bases and J dropped 4; count of bases not matched to a gene: 5. Germline CDR1 reads SEHNR; CDR2 reads FQNEAQ (reference sequence). The CDR3 DNA follows: TGTGCCAGCAGCCTACAGGGGGCCGGCTATGGCTACACCTTC. Encoded protein: CASSLQGAGYGYTF.

This chain uses TRBV28 with TRBJ1-1; a possible D gene is TRBD1 (5 bases). Germline V lookup: CDR1 MDHEN, CDR2 SYDVKM. The V gene lost 6 bases and the J gene lost 5 bases, with 10 bases spanning the gap. CDR3 size: 12 residues. CDR3 region: CASRPPGTEAFF. CDR3 DNA sequence: TGTGCCAGCAGACCTCCAGGGACTGAAGCTTTCTTT.

V usage is TRBV29-1 and J usage is TRBJ2-5, with 7 bases aligning to TRBD2. V gave up 7 bases and J gave up 5 bases; unmatched junction bases: 7. CDR1 and CDR2 (germline): SQVTM, ANQGSEA. The CDR3 contains 12 residues. The DNA for the CDR3 is TGCAGCGCCGCGAGGCGGGGGGAGACCCAGTACTTC. Translation gives CSAARRGETQYF.

The chain is built from TRBV29-1 and TRBJ2-7, with 9 bases identical to TRBD1. The length of the CDR3 is 12 residues. CDR1 and CDR2 (germline): SQVTM, ANQGSEA. V lost 6 bases and J lost 6; bases outside the gene matches: 6. In DNA, the CDR3 is TGCAGCGTCGGACAGGGGTGGGCCGAGCAGTACTTC. It codes for CSVGQGWAEQYF.

In this sample, this clone turned up once. The J gene is TRBJ1-1, the V gene TRBV30; 7 bases agree with TRBD1. CDR3 length: 14 amino acids. The germline gives CDR1 GTSNPN, CDR2 SVGIG (reference sequence). V lost 4 bases and J lost 7; bases outside the gene matches: 12. The CDR3 region has the DNA TGTGCCTGGAATCCGGGCATGTCAGGGGGTGAAGCTTTCTTT. It yields the protein CAWNPGMSGGEAFF. Combining the CDR3 with reference TRBV30 and TRBJ1-1 gives the whole variable domain SQTIHQWPATLVQPVGSPLSLECTVEGTSNPNLYWYRQAAGRGLQLLFYSVGIGQISSEVPQNLSASRPQDRQFILSSKKLLLSDSGFYLCAWNPGMSGGEAFFGQGTRLTVV.

This clone was seen more than once but under ten times. The chain recombines TRBV5-8 with TRBJ1-2, with D unresolved. V was trimmed by 0 bases and J by 4 bases, leaving 22 bases between them. Germline assignment: CDR1 SGHTS and CDR2 YDEGEE. CDR3 length: 18 residues. The CDR3 here is CASSLAPNAGLGGYGYTF. The CDR3 nucleotides are TGTGCCAGCAGCTTGGCTCCTAACGCAGGTCTTGGTGGCTATGGCTACACCTTC.

The chain uses TRBV10-2 and TRBJ2-1, with 8 nucleotides matching TRBD2. Germline trimming cut 5 bases from V and 0 bases from J; bases unmatched to any gene: 3. The CDR3 totals 15 residues. In germline, CDR1 is WSHSY, CDR2 SAAADI. The CDR3 region is CASSLAGSSYNEQFF. DNA of the CDR3: TGCGCCAGCAGTTTAGCGGGGAGCTCCTACAATGAGCAGTTCTTC.

The genes are TRBV6-5 and TRBJ1-5, with 7 bases fitting TRBD1. With 8 bases clipped from V and 4 bases from J, the junction kept 5 bases outside the gene matches. Per the germline V gene, CDR1 is MNHEY and CDR2 is SVGAGI. The CDR3 is 13 residues long. The DNA for the CDR3 is TGTGCCAGCTCGGGACAGCCTAATCAGCCCCAGCATTTT. It translates to CASSGQPNQPQHF.